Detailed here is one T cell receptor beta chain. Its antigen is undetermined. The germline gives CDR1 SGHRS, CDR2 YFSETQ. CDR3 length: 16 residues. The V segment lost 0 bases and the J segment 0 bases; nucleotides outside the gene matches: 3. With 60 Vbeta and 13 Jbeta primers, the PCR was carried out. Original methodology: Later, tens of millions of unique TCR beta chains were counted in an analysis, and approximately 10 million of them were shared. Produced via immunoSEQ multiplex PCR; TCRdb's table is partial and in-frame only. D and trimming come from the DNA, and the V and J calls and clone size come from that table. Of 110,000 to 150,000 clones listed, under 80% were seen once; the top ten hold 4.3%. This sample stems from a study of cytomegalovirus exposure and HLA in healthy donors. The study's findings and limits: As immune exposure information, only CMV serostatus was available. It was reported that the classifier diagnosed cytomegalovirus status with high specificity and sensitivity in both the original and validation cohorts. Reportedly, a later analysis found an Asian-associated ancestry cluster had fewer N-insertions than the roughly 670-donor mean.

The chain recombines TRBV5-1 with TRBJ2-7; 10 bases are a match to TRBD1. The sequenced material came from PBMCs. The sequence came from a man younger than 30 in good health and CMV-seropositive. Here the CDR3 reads CASSLGGQGISYEQYF. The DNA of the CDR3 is TGCGCCAGCAGCTTGGGGGGACAGGGGATCTCCTACGAGCAGTACTTC.